Listed here are 14 T cell receptor beta chains from one sample, sequenced in a study of technical replicates of blood from a few donors listed by TCRdb under 2017. Library preparation used the immunoSEQ multiplex PCR assay. The table comes from immuneACCESS by way of TCRdb, which keeps in-frame sequences with V and J called. Part of the clones is missing from these tables; in studies checked, under half for an unresolved V gene and the rest for unknown reasons. For this sample there are about 75,000 clones; approximately 97% appear just once. The ten largest account for about 0.29% of the sample. Sequencing was carried out using T cells isolated from PBMCs. Every receptor here comes from a human donor in good health.

The chain joins TRBV10-3 to TRBJ1-3; D is perhaps TRBD1 (6 bases). CDR3 length: 16 amino acids. Trimming stripped 6 bases from V and 2 bases from J, with 17 bases between. CDR1 is ENHRY and CDR2 is SYGVKD in the germline V gene. The CDR3, as DNA: TGTGCCATCAGAGGAACCTCCGGGACAACTGGAAACACCATATATTTT. Encoded protein: CAIRGTSGTTGNTIYF.

The V call is TRBV29-1, the J call TRBJ1-1; TRBD1 is a possible D gene (5 bases). The germline CDR1 and CDR2 sequences are SQVTM and ANQGSEA. The CDR3 is made up of 13 amino acids. Deletions cut 3 bases from V and 4 bases from J, with 12 bases between. The CDR3, as DNA: TGCAGCGTTGAGGCGCAGGGCGCCACTGAAGCTTTCTTT. Protein product: CSVEAQGATEAFF.

The sample holds one count of this clone. The chain carries TRBV4-1 and TRBJ2-1; 9 bases map to TRBD2. With 1 base clipped from V and 10 bases from J, the junction kept 11 bases outside the gene matches. The CDR3 runs to 16 residues. The germline CDR1 and CDR2 sequences are MGHRA and YSYEKL. CDR3 amino acids: CASSQVAAGGPLEQFF. CDR3 in DNA: TGCGCCAGCAGCCAAGTGGCGGCGGGAGGGCCTTTGGAGCAGTTCTTC.

This chain uses TRBV30 with TRBJ1-4, with 8 bases that match TRBD1. The V gene's germline CDR1 is GTSNPN and CDR2 SVGIG (reference sequence). The V segment lost 4 bases and the J segment 7 bases; nucleotides outside the gene matches: 8. This CDR3 has 14 residues. The CDR3 DNA sequence: TGTGCCTGGAACAGGGGGAGGGGGGGTGAAAAACTGTTTTTT. Amino acids: CAWNRGRGGEKLFF.

The count of this clone is one. V is TRBV5-1 and J is TRBJ2-7; 7 nucleotides agree with TRBD1. Germline trimming cut 4 bases from V and 3 bases from J; bases unmatched to any gene: 7. The V gene's germline CDR1 is SGHRS and CDR2 YFSETQ. The CDR3 extends over 14 amino acids. Here the CDR3 reads CASSLRDRNYEQYF. The CDR3 DNA is TGCGCCAGCAGCCTCCGGGACAGAAACTACGAGCAGTACTTC.

J is TRBJ1-3 and V is TRBV7-9; 8 nucleotides line up with TRBD1. The germline CDR1 and CDR2 sequences are SEHNR and FQNEAQ (reference sequence). V was pared by 4 bases and J by 4 bases, with 9 bases of the junction left unmatched. The CDR3 sequence is 16 residues long. CDR3 coding DNA: TGTGCCAGCAGCTCCAACCAGGGGGCGAGAGGAAACACCATATATTTT. Protein sequence: CASSSNQGARGNTIYF.

The chain carries TRBV5-1 and TRBJ1-1, with D possibly being TRBD1 (5 bases). V lost 4 bases and J lost 3, with 13 bases in between. The germline CDR1 and CDR2 sequences are SGHRS and YFSETQ. The CDR3 is 14 amino acids. The CDR3 nucleotides are TGCGCCAGCAGCAAAACTCAGGGTGACACTGAAGCTTTCTTT. It yields the protein CASSKTQGDTEAFF.

V and J are TRBV4-1 and TRBJ1-2; D is perhaps TRBD1 (6 bases). V was shortened by 3 bases and J by 4 bases, with 12 bases between the two germline ends. Germline values: CDR1 MGHRA, CDR2 YSYEKL. The CDR3 sequence is 14 residues long. The CDR3 loop reads CASSQIGGAYGYTF. Written as DNA, the CDR3 is TGCGCCAGCAGCCAGATTGGGGGGGCCTATGGCTACACCTTC.

This clone was detected once. J is TRBJ2-7 and V is TRBV28, with no clear D. The V gene lost 6 bases and the J gene lost 0 bases, with 9 bases spanning the gap. Looked up from germline, CDR1 is MDHEN and CDR2 is SYDVKM. The CDR3 is 13 amino acids. The CDR3 nucleotides are TGTGCCAGCAGGTCCACAAGCTCCTACGAGCAGTACTTC. Its protein is CASRSTSSYEQYF.

V usage is TRBV6-5 and J usage is TRBJ1-4, with unresolved D. Trimming took off 0 bases at V and 4 bases at J, with 9 bases between the two ends. CDR3 size: 15 residues. CDR1 is MNHEY, CDR2 SVGAGI, per germline. The CDR3 DNA sequence: TGTGCCAGCAGTTACTCGCGTAATGGTAATGAAAAACTGTTTTTT. This sequence encodes CASSYSRNGNEKLFF.

The J gene is TRBJ1-1, the V gene TRBV5-1; 9 bases fit TRBD1. Trimming took 5 bases from V and 6 from J; bases not matched to a gene: 8. Germline V CDR1 and CDR2: SGHRS, YFSETQ. This CDR3 has 14 amino acids. In nucleotides, the CDR3 is TGCGCCAGCAGACAGGGACAGGGTCTCGCTGAAGCTTTCTTT. Protein sequence: CASRQGQGLAEAFF.

The count of this clone is one. The chain is built from TRBV27 and TRBJ2-1, with 10 bases identical to TRBD2. Germline V gene lookup returns CDR1 MNHEY and CDR2 SMNVEV (reference sequence). The CDR3 totals 18 residues. The V and J ends lost 7 bases and 0 bases, in that order; junction bases with no gene match: 12. DNA for the CDR3: TGTGCCAGCACCCCAACTATCCCTAGCGGGAGCTCCTACAATGAGCAGTTCTTC. This encodes CASTPTIPSGSSYNEQFF.

CDR3 region: CASSSGLAGTNYEQYF. CDR3 in DNA: TGCGCCAGCAGCTCCGGACTAGCGGGAACGAACTACGAGCAGTACTTC. This rearrangement joins TRBV5-1 to TRBJ2-7; 12 bases match TRBD2. J lost 3 bases, V lost 3 bases, and 7 bases had no gene match. This CDR3 has 16 amino acids. Germline V gene lookup returns CDR1 SGHRS and CDR2 YFSETQ.

This chain uses TRBV9 with TRBJ2-7; 7 nucleotides line up with TRBD1. Unmatched junction bases numbered 6, after V lost 3 bases and J lost 3 bases. CDR1 SGDLS and CDR2 YYNGEE come from the germline V gene. CDR3 size: 14 residues. The CDR3 sequence: CASSARDRDYEQYF. In nucleotides, the CDR3 is TGTGCCAGCAGCGCCCGGGACAGAGACTACGAGCAGTACTTC.